This T cell receptor beta chain appears in the sequencing data of a study of monozygotic twins with inflammatory bowel disease. There are 16 residues in the CDR3. CDR1 is MNHNS and CDR2 is SASEGT in the germline V gene. For this clonotype: Its antigen remains unidentified.

From the 5' RACE reads, TCRdb lists one entry per CDR3 protein and no DNA. The sample has around 210,000 distinct CDR3 sequences. General study findings and limits: IBD-affected twins scored below their healthy co-twins in TCRbeta diversity (inverse Simpson).

The TCR was taken from a human donor with ulcerative colitis or Crohn's disease, or a healthy co-twin of an affected twin (not recorded which). The specimen sequenced was blood. The V call is TRBV6-1, the J call TRBJ2-1; the D call of TRBD1 rests on TCRdb alone, since no DNA is present to check it. Here the CDR3 reads CASSPQGLGQYNEQFF.